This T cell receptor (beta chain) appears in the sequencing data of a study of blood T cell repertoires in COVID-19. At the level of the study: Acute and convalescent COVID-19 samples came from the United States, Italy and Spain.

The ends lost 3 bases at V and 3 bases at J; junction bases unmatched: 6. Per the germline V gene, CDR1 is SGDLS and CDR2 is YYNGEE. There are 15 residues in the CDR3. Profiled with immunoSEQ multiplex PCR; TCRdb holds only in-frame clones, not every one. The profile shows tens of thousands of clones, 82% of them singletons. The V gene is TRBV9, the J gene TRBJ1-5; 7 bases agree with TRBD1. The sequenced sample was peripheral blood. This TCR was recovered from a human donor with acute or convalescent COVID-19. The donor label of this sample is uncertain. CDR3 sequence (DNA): TGTGCCAGCAGCGAGGGAACAGGGGACAATCAGCCCCAGCATTTT. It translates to CASSEGTGDNQPQHF.